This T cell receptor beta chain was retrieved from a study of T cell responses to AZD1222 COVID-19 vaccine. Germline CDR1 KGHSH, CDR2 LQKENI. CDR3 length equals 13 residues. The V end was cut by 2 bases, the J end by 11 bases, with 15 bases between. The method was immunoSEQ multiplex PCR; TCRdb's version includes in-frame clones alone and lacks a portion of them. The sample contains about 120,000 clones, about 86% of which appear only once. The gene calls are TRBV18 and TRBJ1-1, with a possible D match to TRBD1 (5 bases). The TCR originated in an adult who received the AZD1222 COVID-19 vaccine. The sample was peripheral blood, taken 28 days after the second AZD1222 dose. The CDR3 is CASSPDEGREAFF. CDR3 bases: TGTGCCAGCTCACCAGACGAGGGGCGTGAGGCTTTCTTT.